The present TCR beta chain was sequenced within a study of blood T cell repertoires in COVID-19. Study context: Sources were T cells, B-cell-depleted T cells, or PBMCs; the material itself was cDNA or gDNA.

How the authors handled the data: Amplifying reference gene primers gave estimates of nucleated cell counts. The protocol was immunoSEQ multiplex PCR, while the TCRdb copy is restricted to in-frame clones and leaves out a portion. D and trimming come from the DNA, and the V and J calls and clone size come from that table. The sample consists of 200,000 to 300,000 clones, 70% to 90% of them appearing once. Cohorts were assigned according to the clinical history that participants reported. What was sequenced was PBMCs or T cells enriched from blood (not recorded which). This receptor was obtained from a man aged 35 to 55 who had recovered from COVID-19.

This CDR3 reads CASSRTLSGNTIYF. As DNA, the CDR3 is TGTGCCAGCAGCCGGACTCTCTCTGGAAACACCATATATTTT. The rearrangement uses TRBV3-1 (or the pseudogene TRBV3-2) and TRBJ1-3; unclear D gene. Trimming removed 4 bases from V and 0 bases from J, with 7 bases in between. Germline lookup yields CDR1 LGHDT and CDR2 YNNKEL (reference sequence). The CDR3 runs 14 residues.